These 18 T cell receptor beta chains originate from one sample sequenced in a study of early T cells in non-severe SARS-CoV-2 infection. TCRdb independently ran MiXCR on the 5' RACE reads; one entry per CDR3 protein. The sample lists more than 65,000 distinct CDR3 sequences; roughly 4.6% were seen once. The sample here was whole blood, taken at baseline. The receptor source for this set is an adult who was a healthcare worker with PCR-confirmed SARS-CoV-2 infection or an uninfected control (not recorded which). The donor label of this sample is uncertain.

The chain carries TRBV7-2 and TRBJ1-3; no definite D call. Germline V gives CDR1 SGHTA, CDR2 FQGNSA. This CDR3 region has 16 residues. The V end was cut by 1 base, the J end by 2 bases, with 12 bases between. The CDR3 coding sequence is TGTGCCAGCAGCTTAGGACCCATGGCAGCTGGAAACACCATATATTTT. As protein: CASSLGPMAAGNTIYF.

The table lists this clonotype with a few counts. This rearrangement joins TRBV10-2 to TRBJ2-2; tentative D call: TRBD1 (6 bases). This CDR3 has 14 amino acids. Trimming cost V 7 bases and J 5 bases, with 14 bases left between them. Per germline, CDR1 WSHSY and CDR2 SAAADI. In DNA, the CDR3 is TGCGCCAGCACGCACAGGGTTTTGACCGGGGAGCTGTTTTTT. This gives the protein CASTHRVLTGELFF.

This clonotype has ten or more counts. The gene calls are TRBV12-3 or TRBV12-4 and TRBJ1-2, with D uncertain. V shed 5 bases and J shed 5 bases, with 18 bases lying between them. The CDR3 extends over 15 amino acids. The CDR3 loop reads CASSPTWAVGYGYTF. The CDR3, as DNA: TGTGCCAGCAGTCCAACCTGGGCTGTGGGGTATGGCTACACCTTC.

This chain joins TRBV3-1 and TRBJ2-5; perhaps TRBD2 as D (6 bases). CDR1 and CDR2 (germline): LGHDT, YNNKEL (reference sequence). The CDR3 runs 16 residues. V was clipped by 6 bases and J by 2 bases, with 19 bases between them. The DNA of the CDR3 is TGTGCCAGCAGTGAATTTACCCGGACTATTCAAGAGACCCAGTACTTC. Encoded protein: CASSEFTRTIQETQYF.

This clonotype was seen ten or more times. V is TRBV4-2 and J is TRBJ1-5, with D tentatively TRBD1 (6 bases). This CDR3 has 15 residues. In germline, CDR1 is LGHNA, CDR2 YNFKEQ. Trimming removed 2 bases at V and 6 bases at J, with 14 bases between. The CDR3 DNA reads TGTGCCAGCAGCCAACCCGGGGGCGAAAGTCAGCCCCAGCATTTT. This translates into CASSQPGGESQPQHF.

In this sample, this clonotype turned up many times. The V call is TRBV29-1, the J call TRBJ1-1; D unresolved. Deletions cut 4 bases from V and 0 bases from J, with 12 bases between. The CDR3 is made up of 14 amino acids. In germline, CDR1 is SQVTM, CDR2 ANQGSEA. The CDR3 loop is CSVGNAPLNTEAFF. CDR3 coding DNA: TGCAGCGTTGGAAATGCTCCTCTGAACACTGAAGCTTTCTTT.

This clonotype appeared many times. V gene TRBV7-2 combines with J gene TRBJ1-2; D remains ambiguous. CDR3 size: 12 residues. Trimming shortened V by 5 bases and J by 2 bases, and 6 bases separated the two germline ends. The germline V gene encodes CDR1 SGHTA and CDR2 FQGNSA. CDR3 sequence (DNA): TGTGCCAGCAGCCTTAACAACTATGGCTACACCTTC. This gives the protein CASSLNNYGYTF.

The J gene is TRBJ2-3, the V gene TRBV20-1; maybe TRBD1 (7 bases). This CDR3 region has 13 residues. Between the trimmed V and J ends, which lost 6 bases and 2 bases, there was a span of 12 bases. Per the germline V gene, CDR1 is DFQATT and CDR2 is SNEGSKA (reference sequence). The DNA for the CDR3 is TGCAGTGCCCCCAGGGGGGACACAGATACGCAGTATTTT. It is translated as CSAPRGDTDTQYF.

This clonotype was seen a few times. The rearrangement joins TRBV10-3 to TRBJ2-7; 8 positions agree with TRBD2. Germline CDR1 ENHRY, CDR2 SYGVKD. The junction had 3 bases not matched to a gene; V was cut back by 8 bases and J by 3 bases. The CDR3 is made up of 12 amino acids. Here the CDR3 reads CAISGTSYEQYF. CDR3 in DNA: TGTGCCATCTCCGGGACTAGCTACGAGCAGTACTTC.

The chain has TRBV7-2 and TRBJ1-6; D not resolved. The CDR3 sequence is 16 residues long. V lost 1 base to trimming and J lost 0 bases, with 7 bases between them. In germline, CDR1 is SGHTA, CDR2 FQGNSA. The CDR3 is CASSLDRSSYNSPLHF. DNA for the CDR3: TGTGCCAGCAGCTTAGATCGGAGCTCCTATAATTCACCCCTCCACTTT.

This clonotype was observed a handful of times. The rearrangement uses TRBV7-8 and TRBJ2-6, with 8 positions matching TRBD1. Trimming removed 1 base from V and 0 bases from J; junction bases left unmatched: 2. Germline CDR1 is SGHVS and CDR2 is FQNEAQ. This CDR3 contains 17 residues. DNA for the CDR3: TGTGCCAGCAGCTTAGGGGACAGGCGCTCTGGGGCCAACGTCCTGACTTTC. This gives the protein CASSLGDRRSGANVLTF.

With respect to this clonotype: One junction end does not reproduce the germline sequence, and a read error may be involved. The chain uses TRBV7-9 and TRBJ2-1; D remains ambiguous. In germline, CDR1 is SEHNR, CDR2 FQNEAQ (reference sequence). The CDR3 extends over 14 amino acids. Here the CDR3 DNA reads TGTGCCAGCACCTTAATTAGCCTCAGCGATGAGCAGTTCTTC. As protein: CASTLISLSDEQFF.

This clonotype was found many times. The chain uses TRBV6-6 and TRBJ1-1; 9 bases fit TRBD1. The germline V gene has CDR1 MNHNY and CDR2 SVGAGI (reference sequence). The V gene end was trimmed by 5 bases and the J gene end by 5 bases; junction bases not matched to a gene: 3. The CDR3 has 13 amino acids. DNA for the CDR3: TGTGCCAGCAGTGTACAGGGGGCAACTGAAGCTTTCTTT. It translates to CASSVQGATEAFF.

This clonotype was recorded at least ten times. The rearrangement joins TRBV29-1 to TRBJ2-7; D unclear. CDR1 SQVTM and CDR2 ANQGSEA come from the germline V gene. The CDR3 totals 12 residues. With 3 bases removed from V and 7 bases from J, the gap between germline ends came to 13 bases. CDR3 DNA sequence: TGCAGCGTTGACAGTACTCGTGGGGAGCAGTACTTC. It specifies CSVDSTRGEQYF.

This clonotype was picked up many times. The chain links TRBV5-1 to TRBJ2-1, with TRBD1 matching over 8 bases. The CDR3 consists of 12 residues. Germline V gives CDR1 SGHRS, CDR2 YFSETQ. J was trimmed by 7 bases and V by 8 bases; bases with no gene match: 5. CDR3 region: CARMTGVNEQFF. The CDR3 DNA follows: TGCGCCAGGATGACAGGGGTGAATGAGCAGTTCTTC. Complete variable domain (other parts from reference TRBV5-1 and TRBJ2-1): KAGVTQTPRYLIKTRGQQVTLSCSPISGHRSVSWYQQTPGQGLQFLFEYFSETQRNKGNFPGRFSGRQFSNSRSEMNVSTLELGDSALYLCARMTGVNEQFFGPGTRLTVL.

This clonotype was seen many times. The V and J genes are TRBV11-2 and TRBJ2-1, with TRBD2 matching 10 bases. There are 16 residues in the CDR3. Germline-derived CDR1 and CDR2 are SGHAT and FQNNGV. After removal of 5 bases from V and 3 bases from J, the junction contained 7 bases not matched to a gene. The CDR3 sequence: CASSPSGGAFYNEQFF. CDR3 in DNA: TGTGCCAGCAGCCCAAGCGGGGGGGCTTTCTACAATGAGCAGTTCTTC.

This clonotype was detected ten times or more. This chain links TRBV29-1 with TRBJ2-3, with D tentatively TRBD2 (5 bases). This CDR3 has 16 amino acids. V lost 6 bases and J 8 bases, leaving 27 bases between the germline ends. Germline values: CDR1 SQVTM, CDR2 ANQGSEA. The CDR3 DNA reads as TGCAGCGTCGGTCGCGCCGGGAACAGCTATCTCGGTACGCAGTATTTT. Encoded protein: CSVGRAGNSYLGTQYF.

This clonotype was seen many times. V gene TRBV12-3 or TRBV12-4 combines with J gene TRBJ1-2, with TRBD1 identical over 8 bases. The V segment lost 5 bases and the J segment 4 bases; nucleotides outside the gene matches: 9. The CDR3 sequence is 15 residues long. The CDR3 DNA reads TGTGCCAGCAGTCCAAGGACAGGGCGTAGCTATGGCTACACCTTC. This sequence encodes CASSPRTGRSYGYTF.